This T cell receptor beta chain was profiled in a study of blood T cell repertoires in COVID-19. Study information: Sample material is recorded as cDNA or gDNA derived from T cells, B-cell-depleted T cells, or PBMCs.

Original data processing: Reference gene primer amplification in the assay estimated nucleated cell counts. Repertoires were generated with immunoSEQ multiplex PCR, while TCRdb's copy carries only in-frame clones and drops some. Clone size and the V and J calls come from that table; the DNA yielded D and trimming. The sample gives about 320,000 clones, more than 75% of which show up once; around 2.5% is in the top ten. The germline V gene has CDR1 MNHEY and CDR2 SVGAGI. Trimming took 0 bases from V and 1 from J, leaving 6 bases between them. The CDR3 covers 14 residues. Individuals aged roughly 18 to 90 years were recruited from fewer than 25 US areas. Cohort 3 donors counted as recovered after two negative PCRs, clearance, or resolved symptoms.

V usage is TRBV6-5 and J usage is TRBJ1-1; D is undetermined. The sample consisted of PBMCs or T cells enriched from blood (not recorded which). The TCR originated in a man in his fifties or sixties who had recovered from COVID-19. The chain's CDR3 is CASSYSNRNTEAFF. The CDR3 DNA is TGTGCCAGCAGTTACTCGAATAGGAACACTGAAGCTTTCTTT.